A selection of T cell receptor beta chains follows, all from one sample in a study of blood T cell repertoires in COVID-19. Here immunoSEQ multiplex PCR was the method, and the copy in TCRdb shows in-frame clones only, minus some. The top ten clones hold roughly 22% of a sample with tens of thousands of clones, over 65% of them seen once. The sample comprised peripheral blood. These receptors were obtained from a man at least 80 years old with active or convalescent COVID-19. Each CDR3 is given with its conserved first and last residue. Each record gives: CDR3 length, clone size, J gene, D gene, V gene, CDR3 protein, CDR3 DNA. The D gene is left open where the match is weak. Expanded clones are given a class, and other clones once, few, many or no size at all.

CDR3 length: 14
clone size: NA
J gene: TRBJ1-6
D gene: NA
V gene: TRBV6-6
CDR3 protein: CASRQDGINSPLHF
CDR3 DNA: TGTGCCAGCCGACAGGACGGAATCAATTCACCCCTCCACTTT

CDR3 length: 12
clone size: NA
J gene: TRBJ2-7
D gene: NA
V gene: TRBV7-2
CDR3 protein: CASSDSPYEQYF
CDR3 DNA: TGTGCCAGCAGCGACAGCCCTTACGAGCAGTACTTC

CDR3 length: 13
clone size: NA
J gene: TRBJ1-2
D gene: NA
V gene: TRBV6-1
CDR3 protein: CASSEGTRYGYTF
CDR3 DNA: TGTGCCAGCAGTGAAGGGACTAGGTATGGCTACACCTTC

CDR3 length: 14
clone size: NA
J gene: TRBJ1-5
D gene: NA
V gene: TRBV15
CDR3 protein: CATSKHYSNQPQHF
CDR3 DNA: TGTGCCACCAGTAAACATTATAGCAATCAGCCCCAGCATTTT

CDR3 length: 13
clone size: once
J gene: TRBJ2-5
D gene: NA
V gene: TRBV19
CDR3 protein: CASKAQVQETQYF
CDR3 DNA: TGTGCCAGTAAGGCACAGGTACAAGAGACCCAGTACTTC

CDR3 length: 15
clone size: NA
J gene: TRBJ2-7
D gene: TRBD1
V gene: TRBV9
CDR3 protein: CASSVEQGWAYEQYF
CDR3 DNA: TGTGCCAGCAGCGTAGAACAGGGGTGGGCCTACGAGCAGTACTTC

CDR3 length: 13
clone size: NA
J gene: TRBJ2-5
D gene: NA
V gene: TRBV27
CDR3 protein: CASSKDSTETQYF
CDR3 DNA: TGTGCCAGCAGCAAGGACTCTACGGAGACCCAGTACTTC

CDR3 length: 15
clone size: NA
J gene: TRBJ2-5
D gene: NA
V gene: TRBV10-3
CDR3 protein: CAISERQGRVETQYF
CDR3 DNA: TGTGCCATCAGTGAAAGACAGGGGAGGGTAGAGACCCAGTACTTC

CDR3 length: 16
clone size: NA
J gene: TRBJ2-7
D gene: TRBD1
V gene: TRBV3-1/TRBV3-2
CDR3 protein: CASSQDGDRGRNEQYF
CDR3 DNA: TGTGCCAGCAGCCAAGACGGGGACAGGGGAAGGAACGAGCAGTACTTC

CDR3 length: 14
clone size: NA
J gene: TRBJ1-6
D gene: TRBD1
V gene: TRBV18
CDR3 protein: CASSRQGFNSPLHF
CDR3 DNA: TGTGCCAGCTCACGACAGGGGTTTAACTCACCCCTCCACTTT

CDR3 length: 12
clone size: once
J gene: TRBJ1-1
D gene: NA
V gene: TRBV28
CDR3 protein: CASSGRGRDAFF
CDR3 DNA: TGTGCCAGCAGTGGGCGGGGCAGGGATGCTTTCTTT

CDR3 length: 14
clone size: NA
J gene: TRBJ1-1
D gene: NA
V gene: TRBV6-5
CDR3 protein: CASRDGGLNTEAFF
CDR3 DNA: TGTGCCAGCAGGGACGGCGGGCTGAACACTGAAGCTTTCTTT

CDR3 length: 16
clone size: NA
J gene: TRBJ2-2
D gene: NA
V gene: TRBV7-9
CDR3 protein: CASSEPQGFNTGELFF
CDR3 DNA: TGTGCCAGCAGCGAACCTCAGGGGTTTAACACCGGGGAGCTGTTTTTT

CDR3 length: 15
clone size: NA
J gene: TRBJ2-7
D gene: NA
V gene: TRBV6-5
CDR3 protein: CASSSARGLNYEQYF
CDR3 DNA: TGTGCCAGCAGTTCCGCTAGGGGTCTCAATTACGAGCAGTACTTC

CDR3 length: 15
clone size: NA
J gene: TRBJ2-7
D gene: TRBD1
V gene: TRBV7-8
CDR3 protein: CASSTHRGSQGEQYF
CDR3 DNA: TGTGCCAGCAGCACCCACAGGGGAAGTCAGGGCGAGCAGTACTTC

CDR3 length: 14
clone size: NA
J gene: TRBJ2-3
D gene: TRBD2
V gene: TRBV10-3
CDR3 protein: CASALAGHTDTQYF
CDR3 DNA: TGTGCCAGCGCACTAGCGGGACACACAGATACGCAGTATTTT

CDR3 length: 14
clone size: NA
J gene: TRBJ2-3
D gene: NA
V gene: TRBV10-3
CDR3 protein: CAISVGGGTDTQYF
CDR3 DNA: TGTGCCATCAGTGTCGGCGGGGGCACAGATACGCAGTATTTT